What follows is one T cell receptor beta chain and its context. Its specificity is unknown. TCRdb used MiXCR to reprocess the reads, holding one entry per CDR3 protein. The sample lists 70,000 to 85,000 distinct CDR3 sequences, approximately 39% occurring once. This record comes from a study of T cell repertoires in cytomegalovirus infection. Across the whole study: The study used recently identified HLA-C-restricted and well-studied HLA-B-restricted CMV epitopes. Carrying CMV and the relevant HLA type showed in public TCR beta signatures. Notes on the study in general: CMV carriers with the relevant HLA were identified by cumulative public TCR beta family frequency.

The CDR3 totals 15 residues. Germline V gives CDR1 SGHDT, CDR2 YYEEEE. V was clipped by 2 bases and J by 2 bases, with 13 bases between them. This TCR was recovered from a human donor in good health (CMV status not recorded). Some clones in this sample may be carry-over from other donors' samples. The genes are TRBV5-6 and TRBJ1-1, with D perhaps matching TRBD1 (6 bases). The sample was CD8+ T cells from cultured PBMCs, taken from culture after CMV antigen stimulation. The CDR3 nucleotides read TGTGCCAGCAGCTTCGGACAGAACGCTAACACTGAAGCTTTCTTT. This encodes CASSFGQNANTEAFF.